The source of this TCR beta chain is a study of cytomegalovirus exposure and HLA in healthy donors. Findings and limits, study-wide: A later analysis reportedly found fewer N-insertions in an Asian-associated ancestry cluster than the roughly 730-donor mean. What was likely a sequencing artifact was a cluster of highly shared sequence variants.

A word on this clone: The antigen is unknown.

It was with 60 Vbeta and 13 Jbeta primers that the PCR ran. The data were produced by immunoSEQ multiplex PCR, yet TCRdb's version contains in-frame clones alone and is incomplete. Of about 150,000 clones listed, about 85% are singletons. Germline V CDR1 and CDR2: MDHEN, SYDVKM. The junction had 5 bases not matched to a gene; V was cut back by 6 bases and J by 4 bases. CDR3 length equals 14 residues. The chain uses TRBV28 and TRBJ2-1; 8 bases line up with TRBD2. Sequences were obtained from PBMCs. The receptor was derived from a woman under 30 in good health and CMV-seronegative. The CDR3 protein is CASSTSGSYNEQFF. CDR3 DNA: TGTGCCAGCAGCACTAGCGGCTCATACAATGAGCAGTTCTTC.